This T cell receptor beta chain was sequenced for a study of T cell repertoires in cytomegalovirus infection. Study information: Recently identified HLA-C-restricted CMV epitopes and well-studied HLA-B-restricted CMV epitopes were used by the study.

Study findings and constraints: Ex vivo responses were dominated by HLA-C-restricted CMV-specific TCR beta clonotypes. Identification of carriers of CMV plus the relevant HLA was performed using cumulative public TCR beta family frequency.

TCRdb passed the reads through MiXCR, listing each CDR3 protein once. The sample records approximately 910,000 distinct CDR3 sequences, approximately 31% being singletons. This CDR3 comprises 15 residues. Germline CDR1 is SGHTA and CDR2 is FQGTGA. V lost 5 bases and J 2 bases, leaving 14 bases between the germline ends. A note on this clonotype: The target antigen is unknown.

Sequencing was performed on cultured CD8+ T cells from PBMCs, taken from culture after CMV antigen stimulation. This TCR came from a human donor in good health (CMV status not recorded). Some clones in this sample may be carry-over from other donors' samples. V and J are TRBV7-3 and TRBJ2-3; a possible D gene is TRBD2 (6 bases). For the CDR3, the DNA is TGTGCCAGCAGCCGGGGACTGCCCAACACAGATACGCAGTATTTT. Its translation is CASSRGLPNTDTQYF.